The present TCR beta chain was sequenced within a study of brain T cells in children with intractable seizures. Surgery cases with the highest brain T cell transcript signatures were chosen for sequencing. Generated by immunoSEQ multiplex PCR, the TCRdb table keeps only in-frame clones and is missing some. The profile shows over 1,500 clones, more than 75% of them singletons. The CDR3 is made up of 16 amino acids. Germline V gives CDR1 KGHSH, CDR2 LQKENI. Between the trimmed V and J ends, which lost 6 bases and 6 bases, there was a span of 23 bases. The chain employs TRBV18 and TRBJ2-5; D possibly matches TRBD1 or TRBD2 (6 bases each). The origin of this receptor is a girl under 10 years old with tuberous sclerosis and intractable seizures. The sample consisted of resected brain tissue, taken at surgery. CDR3 DNA sequence: TGTGCCAGCTCTCCTAAACCCCCGGGGGCAAGGAAGACCCAGTACTTC. Its protein product is CASSPKPPGARKTQYF.